A selection of T cell receptor beta chains follows, all from one sample in a study of circulating and synovial CD4+ cells in juvenile arthritis. Libraries were prepared by immunoSEQ multiplex PCR; TCRdb keeps only in-frame clonotypes and omits some of them. Of just over 35,000 clones listed, approximately 94% are singletons. The sample consisted of CD4+ T cells from blood. The receptors originated from a human donor with juvenile idiopathic arthritis. CDR3s include the opening cysteine and the closing phenylalanine or tryptophan. D genes are given only for firm matches. Clone size is stated in some rows and not others, as once, few, many or a class when expanded.

J gene,D gene,V gene,clone size,CDR3 DNA,CDR3 protein
TRBJ1-4,TRBD1,TRBV4-1,once,TGCGCCAGCAGCCAAGACAGGGGGCAGGAAAAACTGTTTTTT,CASSQDRGQEKLFF
TRBJ2-7,-,TRBV19,few,TGTGCCAGTAGTATTCAGGGGTCGAGCTACGAGCAGTACTTC,CASSIQGSSYEQYF
TRBJ2-7,TRBD1,TRBV19,-,TGTGCCAGTAGTATACCTGGGACAGGCAGCTCCTACGAGCAGTACTTC,CASSIPGTGSSYEQYF
TRBJ1-6,-,TRBV7-9,-,TGTGCCAGCAGCTTAGGGCAGGGATATAATTCCCCCCTCCACTTT,CASSLGQGYNSPLHF
TRBJ2-1,-,TRBV9,-,TGTGCCAGCAGCGTAGATCAAGAGGGGTTCTTC,CASSVDQEGFF
TRBJ2-1,TRBD1,TRBV7-9,-,TGTGCCAGCAGCTTGACAGGGGGCCGATACAATGAGCAGTTCTTC,CASSLTGGRYNEQFF
TRBJ1-6,-,TRBV5-1,-,TGCGCCAGCAGCTTGGGTGCCGAGAGTTTGAATTCACCCCTCCACTTT,CASSLGAESLNSPLHF
TRBJ2-7,-,TRBV19,-,TGTGCCAGTAGCCGAACCCTACTATCTACCTACGAGCAGTACTTC,CASSRTLLSTYEQYF
TRBJ1-1,-,TRBV19,-,TGTGCCAGTAGTATTCTGGGAGGGACTGAAGCTTTCTTT,CASSILGGTEAFF
TRBJ2-7,TRBD1,TRBV30,-,TGTGCCTGGGGTAGACAGGGGGCGAATTCCTACGAGCAGTACTTC,CAWGRQGANSYEQYF
TRBJ2-3,-,TRBV11-1,-,TGTGCCAGCAGCTTGGCGCGGGGAGGTACAGATACGCAGTATTTT,CASSLARGGTDTQYF
TRBJ2-1,-,TRBV5-6,once,TGTGCCAGCAGCTTGGGACAGTTCTACAATGAGCAGTTCTTC,CASSLGQFYNEQFF
TRBJ2-1,TRBD2,TRBV6-6,once,TGTGCCAGCACCTCCGGGACTAGCTTTCCCCATGAGCAGTTCTTC,CASTSGTSFPHEQFF
TRBJ2-1,-,TRBV7-9,-,TGTGCCAGCAGCTTAATAGCGGGCCAGGGGGCTGTTGAGCAGTTCTTC,CASSLIAGQGAVEQFF
TRBJ1-2,-,TRBV10-3,-,TGTGCCACCTGGGACACCCCTAACTATGGCTACACCTTC,CATWDTPNYGYTF
TRBJ1-4,TRBD1,TRBV19,-,TGTGCCAGTAGTATAGTGGGACAGTATAATGAAAAACTGTTTTTT,CASSIVGQYNEKLFF
TRBJ1-3,-,TRBV7-9,-,TGTGCCAGCAGCCGGTTCCAACCTGGAAACACCATATATTTT,CASSRFQPGNTIYF
TRBJ2-3,TRBD2,TRBV5-4,-,TGTGCCAGCAGCTCGAAACGGGGGGGCGCAGATACGCAGTATTTT,CASSSKRGGADTQYF
TRBJ1-2,TRBD1,TRBV28,-,TGTGCCAGCAGTTCCCTAAACAGGGGGCCGCAAGGCTACACCTTC,CASSSLNRGPQGYTF
TRBJ2-5,-,TRBV7-7,once,TGTGCTAGCAGCTTGGGCGGGAAAGAGACCCAGTACTTC,CASSLGGKETQYF
TRBJ1-4,TRBD1,TRBV14,-,TGTGCCAGCAGCCAATTGGGGACAGGGGATGAAAAACTGTTTTTT,CASSQLGTGDEKLFF
TRBJ2-3,-,TRBV13,-,TGTGCCAGCAGCTTAAGCCCCCCCCGGACTTCTCACGTTGATACGCAGTATTTT,CASSLSPPRTSHVDTQYF
TRBJ1-2,-,TRBV25-1,-,TGTGCCAGCAGTGATCATAGTATGGGCGGCTACACCTTC,CASSDHSMGGYTF
TRBJ1-4,TRBD1,TRBV4-3,few,TGCGCCAGCAGCCAAGGACCCGACAGGGGAGTTGAAAAACTGTTTTTT,CASSQGPDRGVEKLFF
TRBJ2-7,-,TRBV4-1,-,TGCGCCAGCAGCCAAAGCGTACAGGACCTTGACGCATACGAGCAGTACTTC,CASSQSVQDLDAYEQYF
TRBJ1-1,-,TRBV11-1,once,TGTGCCAGCAGCTCCTGGCAGGGTCTCCCTTACACTGAAGCTTTCTTT,CASSSWQGLPYTEAFF